This TCR beta chain emerged from a study of molecular identifiers for immune sequencing clone quantification (dated by TCRdb to between 2018 and 2020). Concerning the study at large: For a replicate experiment, RNA from roughly 18,000 or 92,000 naive CD8 T cells was divided into five aliquots, of which four were sequenced. CD8 T cells were used in a methods study to benchmark molecular-identifier clustering-based TCR repertoire sequencing (MIDCIRS) and TCR RNA copy counting. What the research found in general, with its limitations: A single cell's worth of spiked-in Jurkat TCR RNA was reported detectable even among about a million naive CD8 T cells. Naive libraries contained spiked-in Jurkat TCR RNA (approximately 10 copies' worth), which is not part of the donor repertoire. The sizes of highly expanded clones could end up underestimated when identical TCR molecules share a barcode. Modeling gave about 3 recovered TCR RNA copies per cell versus about ten by digital PCR, implying roughly 30% capture efficiency. When barcode sub-clustering was not used, chimeric consensus sequences inflated TCR diversity, with chimeras reaching as high as 47%. In CMV-specific effector cells, clones with more than 20 RNA copies accounted for over 99% of molecules, whereas in naive cells such clones accounted for under 1%.

Libraries of naive CD8 T cells were generated from approximately 20,000 to 1,000,000 sorted cells, with 10%, 30% or 50% of the purified RNA used. Naive CD8 T cells, defined as CD8+CD4-CCR7+CD45RA+, were FACS-sorted into RLT Plus buffer on a BD FACSAria II. To test detection sensitivity, Jurkat RNA equal to around 10 TCR copies was added to samples of about 20,000-1,000,000 naive CD8 T cells. Enrichment of CD8 T cells was performed with RosetteSep CD8+ T Cell Enrichment Cocktail and Ficoll-Paque, after which ACK red cell lysis was carried out. This clonotype has a handful of counts. Its recognized antigen is unknown. No much larger clone exists at a distance of one base, and base qualities are not known. The library was obtained by PCR. Sequencing was carried out with a NextSeq 500. Bulk TCR libraries were prepared as previously described, using TCR primers listed in Table S5. The Qiagen AllPrep DNA/RNA kit was used to purify total RNA. Before analysis, reads from multiple sequencing runs of one library were combined. The published analysis was carried out like this. Reads were retained only if an exact TCR constant sequence was present, and the retained reads were trimmed to 150 nt and grouped according to their 12-nt molecular barcodes. Within each barcode group, reads were sub-clustered at a 15% Levenshtein threshold, and quality-weighted consensus sequences were built per RNA molecule. Non-functional sequences were excluded, and lower-count sequences lying one edit away from another sequence were also excluded. On the basis of fitting two negative binomial distributions, barcode sub-clusters with fewer than 20% of the maximum read count were discarded. TCRdb handled the public reads itself, with Q25 trimming in fastp and clone calling in MiXCR, and kept productive beta chains. Under each unique CDR3 protein, matching rows form one entry showing the most common genes and DNA. TCRdb's processing, not the authors', yielded these V and J calls. The sample table records around 460,000 distinct CDR3 sequences; about 25% of these occur just once. The leading ten clones occupy approximately 0.76% of the sample.

The TCR was taken from a human donor in good health. Some libraries in this study had Jurkat cell RNA spiked in. Material: naive CD8+ T cells from blood, with Jurkat cell RNA spiked in. The cell subset or site label, as the study defines it: FACS-sorted CD8+CD4-CCR7+CD45RA+ naive T cells.

The DNA sequence follows: TGTGCCAGCAGCTTAGTGCGGATCACAGATACGCAGTATTTT. Translated, it gives CASSLVRITDTQYF. In this chain, TRBV11-2 is recombined with TRBJ2-3, with the D gene not confidently named. Between the V and J ends, shortened by 1 base and 2 bases respectively, the junction contains 7 bases. The germline V gene encodes CDR1 SGHAT and CDR2 FQNNGV. From its cysteine to its phenylalanine, the CDR3 spans 14 amino acids. Only CDR3 DNA is held: 42 bases, read in frame from base 1.